The sequence of this T cell receptor beta chain was determined in a study of blood T cell repertoires in COVID-19. Study-wide context: There were acute and convalescent COVID-19 samples, and they came from the United States, Italy and Spain.

Only in-frame clones appear in the TCRdb table, and some are missing; sequencing was by immunoSEQ multiplex PCR. The sample includes 100,000 to 140,000 clones, roughly 83% of them seen just once. The CDR3 runs to 14 residues. Per the germline V gene, CDR1 is LGHDT and CDR2 is YNNKEL (reference sequence). V lost 1 base and J 5 bases, leaving 11 bases between the germline ends. Sequencing used peripheral blood. The gene calls are TRBV3-1 (or the pseudogene TRBV3-2) and TRBJ1-1; D not certain. This clonotype originated in a human donor in a cohort sampled during active COVID-19. The CDR3 nucleotides are TGTGCCAGCAGCCAAGTAGCCAGTGAAACTGAAGCTTTCTTT. It translates to CASSQVASETEAFF.